These 15 T cell receptor beta chains were sequenced from one sample in a study of blood T cells in healthy people across ages. The use of a sample-barcoded 5' primer and a J-beta primer mix characterized a second PCR of roughly 6 to 11 cycles. TCRdb passed the 5' RACE reads through MiXCR, listing each CDR3 protein once. The repertoire holds 910,000 or so distinct CDR3 sequences, roughly half seen once, with around 21% in the top ten. The sample consisted of blood. These TCRs come from an older woman in good health.

This clonotype was found a few times. CDR3 nucleotides: TGCGCCAGCAGCCCAAGACAGGGGGTCCAGCCCCAGCATTTT. It encodes CASSPRQGVQPQHF. The V call is TRBV4-1, the J call TRBJ1-5, with TRBD1 identical over 9 bases. The CDR3 is made up of 14 amino acids. Trimming removed 4 bases from V and 7 bases from J; junction bases left unmatched: 5. Germline CDR1 reads MGHRA; CDR2 reads YSYEKL.

This clonotype has only a few counts. V and J are TRBV29-1 and TRBJ2-1, with TRBD2 as a possible D gene (5 bases). This CDR3 is 16 amino acids long. V gave up 6 bases and J gave up 7 bases, with 25 bases separating them. Germline CDR1 reads SQVTM; CDR2 reads ANQGSEA. Here the CDR3 DNA reads TGCAGCGTCACGACCGCCCATGGACTTAGGTGGAATGAGCAGTTCTTC. Its translation is CSVTTAHGLRWNEQFF.

V gene TRBV27 combines with J gene TRBJ2-1; unclear D gene. The last part of the DNA fits TRBJ2-7 better; the J call may be wrong. Germline-derived CDR1 and CDR2 are MNHEY and SMNVEV (reference sequence). This CDR3 spans 14 amino acids. The DNA for the CDR3 is TGTGCCAGCAGTGTCATGGACGCCTACAATGAGCAGTACTTC. Translated, it gives CASSVMDAYNEQYF.

This clonotype was counted between two and nine times. The V call is TRBV7-9, the J call TRBJ2-5, with no clear D. The ends were cut back, 3 bases at V and 5 bases at J, with 10 bases in the middle. The CDR3 length is 13 residues. Germline CDR1 reads SEHNR; CDR2 reads FQNEAQ (reference sequence). The CDR3 loop is CASSFAGTETQYF. The CDR3 DNA reads as TGTGCCAGCAGCTTTGCAGGAACGGAGACCCAGTACTTC.

CDR3 loop: CASSSRTPYQPQHF. The CDR3 DNA reads as TGTGCCAGCAGTAGCAGGACCCCGTACCAGCCCCAGCATTTT. The V call is TRBV2, the J call TRBJ1-5; D gene ambiguous. The CDR3 is 14 residues long. Trimming took 5 bases from V and 7 from J, leaving 15 bases between them. Looked up from germline, CDR1 is SNHLY and CDR2 is FYNNEI.

The rearrangement links TRBV10-3 to TRBJ2-7; 7 bases fit TRBD2. The CDR3 is 12 amino acids. Trimming removed 10 bases from V and 2 bases from J; junction bases left unmatched: 5. CDR1 is ENHRY and CDR2 is SYGVKD in the germline V gene. CDR3 amino acids: CATGEGAYEQYF. The CDR3 nucleotides are TGTGCCACCGGGGAGGGTGCCTACGAGCAGTACTTC.

This clonotype was seen a few times. V usage is TRBV5-8 and J usage is TRBJ2-3; 10 nucleotides match TRBD1. Germline V CDR1 and CDR2: SGHTS, YDEGEE. The CDR3 consists of 16 residues. With 5 bases clipped from V and 7 bases from J, the junction kept 13 bases outside the gene matches. The CDR3 DNA follows: TGTGCCAGCAGAACCTTCGGACAGGGGGGCGGACATACGCAGTATTTT. This gives the protein CASRTFGQGGGHTQYF.

The chain employs TRBV7-2 and TRBJ2-3, with 8 positions matching TRBD2. The germline V gene encodes CDR1 SGHTA and CDR2 FQGNSA. The junction had 3 bases not matched to a gene; V was cut back by 0 bases and J by 1 base. CDR3 size: 16 residues. The CDR3 reads CASSLARGLGTDTQYF. The CDR3 DNA is TGTGCCAGCAGCTTAGCGAGGGGACTAGGCACAGATACGCAGTATTTT.

J is TRBJ1-1 and V is TRBV3-1; TRBD1 is a possible D gene (5 bases). This CDR3 is built from 13 residues. Trimming shortened V by 3 bases and J by 5 bases, and 10 bases separated the two germline ends. Germline V gives CDR1 LGHDT, CDR2 YNNKEL (reference sequence). This CDR3 is CASSHVGGTEAFF. CDR3 nucleotide sequence: TGTGCCAGCAGCCATGTGGGGGGGACTGAAGCTTTCTTT.

The chain recombines TRBV3-1 with TRBJ2-2; 9 bases align to TRBD1. Germline-derived CDR1 and CDR2 are LGHDT and YNNKEL (reference sequence). The CDR3 spans 16 residues. V was clipped by 4 bases and J by 2 bases; unmatched bases: 5. The CDR3 DNA sequence: TGTGCCAGCAGCCTAGGGACAGGGATCAACACCGGGGAGCTGTTTTTT. It is translated as CASSLGTGINTGELFF.

In this sample, this clonotype turned up a few times. The chain links TRBV29-1 to TRBJ2-7, with 11 bases lining up with TRBD2. The CDR3 spans 15 residues. Germline assignment: CDR1 SQVTM and CDR2 ANQGSEA. J was trimmed by 0 bases and V by 6 bases; bases with no gene match: 7. This CDR3 is CSVLLTSGNSYEQYF. The CDR3 coding sequence is TGCAGCGTCCTGCTGACTAGCGGGAACTCCTACGAGCAGTACTTC.

This clonotype was found a few times. CDR3 DNA: TGTGCCAGCAGGATTACAGGGTCCGATACGCAGTATTTT. The encoded protein is CASRITGSDTQYF. V gene TRBV6-2 or TRBV6-3 combines with J gene TRBJ2-3; D is possibly TRBD1 (6 bases). Trimming shortened V by 6 bases and J by 6 bases, and 13 bases separated the two germline ends. This CDR3 comprises 13 residues. Germline-derived CDR1 and CDR2 are MNHEY and SVGEGT.

This clonotype was observed a few times. V gene TRBV5-1 combines with J gene TRBJ2-7, with 14 bases lining up with TRBD2. The CDR3 covers 15 residues. V shed 5 bases and J 7 bases; nucleotides not matched to a gene: 8. Germline loops: CDR1 SGHRS, CDR2 YFSETQ. The CDR3 nucleotides are TGCGCCAGCAGTTCGGGACTAGCGGGAGTAGAAGAGCAGTACTTC. It translates to CASSSGLAGVEEQYF.

This clonotype was counted at least ten times. The chain has TRBV7-2 and TRBJ2-7; tentatively, D is TRBD1 (6 bases). With 1 base removed from V and 3 bases from J, the gap between germline ends came to 13 bases. Looked up from germline, CDR1 is SGHTA and CDR2 is FQGNSA. This CDR3 has 15 residues. In DNA form, the CDR3 reads TGTGCCAGCAGCTTAGGAGGACAGCCAATCTACGAGCAGTACTTC. It specifies CASSLGGQPIYEQYF.

This sequence joins TRBV2 and TRBJ2-6, with D possibly called TRBD1 or TRBD2 (5 bases each). The CDR3 has 16 amino acids. Germline CDR1 and CDR2: SNHLY and FYNNEI. With 2 bases removed from V and 0 bases from J, the gap between germline ends came to 8 bases. CDR3 in amino acids: CASSERGDSGANVLTF. The CDR3 DNA reads as TGTGCCAGCAGTGAACGAGGGGACTCTGGGGCCAACGTCCTGACTTTC.